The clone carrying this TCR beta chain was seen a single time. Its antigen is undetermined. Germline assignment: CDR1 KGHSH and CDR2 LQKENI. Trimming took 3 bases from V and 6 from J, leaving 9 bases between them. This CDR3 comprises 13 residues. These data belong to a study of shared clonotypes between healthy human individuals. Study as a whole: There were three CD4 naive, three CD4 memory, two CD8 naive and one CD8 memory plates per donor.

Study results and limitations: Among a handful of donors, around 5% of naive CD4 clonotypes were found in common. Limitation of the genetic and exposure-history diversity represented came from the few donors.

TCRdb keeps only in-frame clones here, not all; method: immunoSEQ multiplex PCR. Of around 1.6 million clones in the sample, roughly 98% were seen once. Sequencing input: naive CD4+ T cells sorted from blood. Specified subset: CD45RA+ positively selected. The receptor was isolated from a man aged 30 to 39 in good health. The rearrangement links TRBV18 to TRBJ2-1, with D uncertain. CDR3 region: CASSPRSANEQFF. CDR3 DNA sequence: TGTGCCAGCTCACCTCGCAGCGCCAATGAGCAGTTCTTC.